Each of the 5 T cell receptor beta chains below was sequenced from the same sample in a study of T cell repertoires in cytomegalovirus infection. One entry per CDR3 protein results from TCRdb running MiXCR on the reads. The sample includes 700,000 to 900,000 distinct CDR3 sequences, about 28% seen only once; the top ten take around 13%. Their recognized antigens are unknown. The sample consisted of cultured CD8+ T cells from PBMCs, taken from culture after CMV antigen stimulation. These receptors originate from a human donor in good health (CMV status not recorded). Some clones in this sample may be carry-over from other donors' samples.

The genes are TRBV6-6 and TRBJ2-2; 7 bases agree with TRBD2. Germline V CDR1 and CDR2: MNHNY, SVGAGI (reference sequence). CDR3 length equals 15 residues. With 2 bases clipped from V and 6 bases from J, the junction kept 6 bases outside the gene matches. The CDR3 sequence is CASSYGGVGPGELFF. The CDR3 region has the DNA TGTGCCAGCAGTTACGGGGGGGTTGGACCCGGGGAGCTGTTTTTT.

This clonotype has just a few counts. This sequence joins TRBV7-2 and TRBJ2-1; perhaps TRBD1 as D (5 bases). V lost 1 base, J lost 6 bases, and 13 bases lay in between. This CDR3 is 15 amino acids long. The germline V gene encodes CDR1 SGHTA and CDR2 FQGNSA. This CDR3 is CASSLVSQGPNEQFF. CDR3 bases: TGTGCCAGCAGCTTAGTCTCGCAGGGTCCCAATGAGCAGTTCTTC.

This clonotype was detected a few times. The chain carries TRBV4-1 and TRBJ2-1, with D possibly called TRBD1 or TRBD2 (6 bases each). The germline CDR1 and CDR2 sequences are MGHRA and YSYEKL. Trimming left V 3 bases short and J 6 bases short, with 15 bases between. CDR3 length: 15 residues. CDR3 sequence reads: CASSHVSGAPNEQFF. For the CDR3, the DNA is TGCGCCAGCAGCCACGTGTCGGGGGCGCCCAATGAGCAGTTCTTC.

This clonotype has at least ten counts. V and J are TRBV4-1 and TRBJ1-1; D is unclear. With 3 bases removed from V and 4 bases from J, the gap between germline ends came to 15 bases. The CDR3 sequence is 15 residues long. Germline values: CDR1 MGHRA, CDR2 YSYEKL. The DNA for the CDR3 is TGCGCCAGCAGCCAGGGGTCCCGTTCGGGCACTGAAGCTTTCTTT. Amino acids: CASSQGSRSGTEAFF.

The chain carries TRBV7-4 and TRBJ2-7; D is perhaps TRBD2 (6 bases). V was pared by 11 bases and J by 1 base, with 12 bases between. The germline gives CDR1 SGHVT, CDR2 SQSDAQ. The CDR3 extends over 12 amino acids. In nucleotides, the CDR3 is TGTGCCGGAGGGAGCAGATCCTACGAGCAGTACTTC. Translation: CAGGSRSYEQYF.